This T cell receptor (beta chain) was sequenced during a study of PD-1 blockade in classical Hodgkin lymphoma. General study findings and limits: CD4+ but not CD8+ TCR diversity rose significantly by C4D1. Before treatment, TCR diversity in newly diagnosed patients was reportedly lower than in healthy donors.

The sample's time point: cycle 4 day 1 (C4D1), after less than seven weeks of nivolumab. No patient escaped relapse after autologous stem cell transplantation, and brentuximab vedotin exposure varied. Best responses included complete response and partial response; otherwise, the best response was progressive disease. The V gene lost 2 bases and the J gene lost 6 bases, with 13 bases spanning the gap. The CDR3 is 14 amino acids. Germline assignment: CDR1 MNHEY and CDR2 SVGAGI. On this clone: Its antigen is not identified.

Repertoires were generated with immunoSEQ multiplex PCR, while TCRdb's copy carries only in-frame clones and drops some. The table records 45,000 to 55,000 clones, around 74% of them present only once. V is TRBV6-5 and J is TRBJ1-1; no clear D. The sequence was obtained from a human donor with classical Hodgkin lymphoma. This sample comprised peripheral blood mononuclear cells (PBMCs), obtained before the fourth cycle of nivolumab. The CDR3 bases are TGTGCCAGCAGTTACCTCAGAGGCGGGTCTGAAGCTTTCTTT. This sequence encodes CASSYLRGGSEAFF.